What follows describes a single T cell receptor beta chain. CDR3 size: 16 residues. CDR1 is SGDLS and CDR2 is YYNGEE in the germline V gene. The V end was cut by 4 bases, the J end by 3 bases, with 16 bases between. This entry comes from a study of OX40 agonist ivuxolimab in advanced cancers. Here immunoSEQ multiplex PCR was the method, and the copy in TCRdb shows in-frame clones only, minus some. The table has roughly 38,000 clones, more than 75% seen once; the top ten hold roughly a third. Sequenced material: CD4+ or CD8+ T cells sorted from blood, taken in a trial of the OX40 agonist ivuxolimab. V usage is TRBV9 and J usage is TRBJ2-2; D is perhaps TRBD1 (6 bases). The source is an adult with an advanced solid tumor such as melanoma, head and neck, liver or kidney cancer. In nucleotides, the CDR3 is TGTGCCAGCAGCTCCCCCACAGGGTCTGACACCGGGGAGCTGTTTTTT. Translating it yields CASSSPTGSDTGELFF.